This T cell receptor beta chain was observed in a study of blood T cells in healthy people across ages. General study points: Calculation of diversity from one million T cells yielded estimates considered to be underestimates. The long-lived group displayed more naive CD4+ cells, plus higher diversity, than the aged donors did.

The V end lost 6 bases, the J end lost 6 bases, and 12 bases lay between the germline ends. The CDR3 loop spans 12 amino acids. Researchers report isolating at least 6.5 million PBMCs per sample. It was with a sample-barcoded 5' primer and a J-beta primer mix that a second PCR of roughly 6 to 12 cycles was run. Each cDNA was tagged by a template-switch adaptor containing 12 random nucleotides. MiXCR, applied by TCRdb to the 5' RACE reads, yields one record per CDR3 protein. The table includes around 710,000 distinct CDR3 sequences, roughly 44% detected once. This clonotype occurred a few times. The antigen remains unidentified.

The origin of this receptor is a woman aged 55-75 years in good health. This chain uses TRBV12-3 or TRBV12-4 with TRBJ2-7; no clear D. Specimen: blood. The DNA for the CDR3 is TGTGCCAGCAGAATCCCAGAAAGCGAGCAGTACTTC. Translated: CASRIPESEQYF.